Given below is one T cell receptor (beta chain) in context. As yet, its antigen is unknown. This CDR3 comprises 20 residues. The germline CDR1 and CDR2 sequences are LGHNA and YNFKEQ. Trimming took 0 bases from V and 2 from J, leaving 22 bases between them. This record comes from a study of tumor-infiltrating lymphocytes in primary liver carcinoma. Study summary: Tumor stage was T1-T3 N0M0, and tumor size was roughly 4 to 10 cm across. Productive TCRbeta read counts per sample ran from roughly 4 to 7 million and were similar across tissue types. Study conclusions and caveats: It was tumor-adjacent and tumor-blood pairs that overlapped less than tumor region pairs did.

Out of unsorted whole blood came the blood RNA, and germline DNA was extracted as well. No patient had received treatment, and all had chronic HBV infection. Production of TCR beta cDNA used 500 ng total RNA together with a constant-region primer. Researchers made the TCR beta libraries by running three nested multiplex PCR rounds with slightly modified ARM-PCR. The two initial PCR rounds, nine to eleven cycles each, used TRBV1-TRBV30 forward and C-beta reverse primers. One entry per CDR3 protein, called by TCRdb with MiXCR from the multiplex PCR reads. The sample gives approximately 310,000 distinct CDR3 sequences, 60% to 80% of which show up once; 9% is in the top ten.

This chain links TRBV4-2 with TRBJ1-4; tentatively, D is TRBD1 (5 bases). This TCR came from a man in his forties or fifties with primary liver carcinoma and hepatitis B virus infection. The specimen was peripheral blood. This chain's CDR3 is CASSQEFHLLRGSTNEKLFF. The CDR3 bases are TGTGCCAGCAGCCAAGAGTTCCACTTACTACGGGGGAGCACTAATGAAAAACTGTTTTTT.